The 26 T cell receptor beta chains below all came from one sample that was sequenced in a study of vaccination and CD4 T cells after COVID-19. Treatment here: roughly 10-day PBMC culture with coronavirus spike peptide pools or control peptides (ViraFEST assay). Their target antigens are unknown. Sequence data for DNA of cultured CD4+ T cells were generated by the Oncomine TCR Beta short-read assay. TCRdb processed the PCR reads anew with MiXCR; each CDR3 protein has one entry. The sample lists about 21,000 distinct CDR3 sequences, over 40% seen once, with around 10% in the top ten. Sequenced material: CD4+ T cells from blood, cultured in vitro. The source is a human donor who had recovered from COVID-19.

The chain uses TRBV10-1 and TRBJ2-7; the match to TRBD1 covers 7 bases. After removal of 6 bases from V and 0 bases from J, the junction contained 2 bases not matched to a gene. There are 13 residues in the CDR3. The V gene's germline CDR1 is WNHNN and CDR2 SYGVQD (reference sequence). The CDR3 reads CASSPGGSYEQYF. For the CDR3, the DNA is TGCGCCAGCAGCCCAGGGGGCTCCTACGAGCAGTACTTC.

This clonotype occurred a few times. V gene TRBV2 combines with J gene TRBJ2-1, with 7 bases fitting TRBD2. The length of the CDR3 is 15 residues. Germline V gene sequence: CDR1 SNHLY, CDR2 FYNNEI. V gave up 4 bases and J gave up 5 bases; unmatched junction bases: 8. CDR3 residues: CASSGGGGQHNEQFF. The CDR3 DNA is TGTGCCAGCAGTGGGGGCGGGGGTCAACACAATGAGCAGTTCTTC.

This clonotype has only a few counts. This chain links TRBV5-4 with TRBJ1-1; the match to TRBD1 covers 10 bases. J lost 0 bases, V lost 4 bases, and 6 bases had no gene match. Germline loops: CDR1 SGHNT, CDR2 YYREEE (reference sequence). This CDR3 contains 16 residues. CDR3 in DNA: TGTGCCAGCAGCCCCCGGACAGGGGGTTTGAACACTGAAGCTTTCTTT. Residues: CASSPRTGGLNTEAFF.

The chain is built from TRBV7-2 and TRBJ2-1; the match to TRBD2 covers 8 bases. The CDR3 covers 15 residues. The V and J ends lost 1 base and 5 bases, in that order; junction bases with no gene match: 4. The germline V gene has CDR1 SGHTA and CDR2 FQGNSA. For the CDR3, the DNA is TGTGCCAGCAGCTTAGTAGGGACTAGTGACAATGAGCAGTTCTTC. Residues: CASSLVGTSDNEQFF.

The V gene is TRBV7-4, the J gene TRBJ2-3; no clear D gene. CDR1 is SGHVT, CDR2 SQSDAQ, per germline. Trimming took off 5 bases at V and 0 bases at J, with 12 bases between the two ends. The CDR3 length is 15 residues. The CDR3 loop is CASSVLTASTDTQYF. Written as DNA, the CDR3 is TGTGCCAGCAGCGTATTAACCGCCAGCACAGATACGCAGTATTTT.

This sequence joins TRBV7-9 and TRBJ2-7, with unresolved D. V lost 5 bases and J lost 0, with 11 bases in between. Germline V gene data show CDR1 as SEHNR and CDR2 as FQNEAQ (reference sequence). The CDR3 is 14 amino acids. DNA of the CDR3: TGTGCCAGCAGCCCAAGACAAAGCTCCTACGAGCAGTACTTC. It codes for CASSPRQSSYEQYF.

This clonotype was observed once. The chain is built from TRBV7-8 and TRBJ2-5; 12 nucleotides match TRBD2. The CDR3 totals 18 residues. V trimming: 2 bases; J trimming: 5 bases; junction bases outside the gene matches: 12. Per germline, CDR1 SGHVS and CDR2 FQNEAQ. CDR3 DNA sequence: TGTGCCAGCAGCTTAACCGAATCTAGCGGGGGGGCCGCTGAGACCCAGTACTTC. This translates into CASSLTESSGGAAETQYF.

This clonotype was observed a handful of times. V and J are TRBV7-6 and TRBJ2-5; no clear D. This CDR3 is built from 15 residues. Trimming shortened V by 5 bases and J by 7 bases, and 20 bases separated the two germline ends. Germline V gene sequence: CDR1 SGHVS, CDR2 FNYEAQ. In DNA form, the CDR3 reads TGTGCCAGCAGCCTAGAATGGGGAAATGCCGGGACCCAGTACTTC. Translation gives CASSLEWGNAGTQYF.

This clonotype showed up just a few times. The chain carries TRBV20-1 and TRBJ2-3; 10 nucleotides match TRBD2. Germline CDR1 is DFQATT and CDR2 is SNEGSKA (reference sequence). CDR3 length equals 14 residues. The trim removed 4 bases at V and 4 bases at J, leaving 5 bases unmatched. This CDR3 reads CSATSSGRPDTQYF. DNA of the CDR3: TGCAGTGCTACTTCTAGCGGGAGACCAGATACGCAGTATTTT.

This chain joins TRBV20-1 and TRBJ2-5; D uncertain. The CDR3 totals 12 residues. The germline V gene encodes CDR1 DFQATT and CDR2 SNEGSKA (reference sequence). Between the trimmed V and J ends, which lost 3 bases and 1 base, there was a span of 6 bases. The CDR3 region has the DNA TGCAGTGCTAGGAGCAGCCAAGAGACCCAGTACTTC. Residues: CSARSSQETQYF.

This clonotype was seen only a few times. The rearrangement joins TRBV18 to TRBJ1-2, with D hard to call. In germline, CDR1 is KGHSH, CDR2 LQKENI. Trimming stripped 0 bases from V and 0 bases from J, with 8 bases between. The CDR3 sequence is 15 residues long. The CDR3: CASSPPQSPNYGYTF. Here the CDR3 DNA reads TGTGCCAGCTCACCACCGCAAAGTCCTAACTATGGCTACACCTTC.

This clonotype was observed a single time. This chain joins TRBV5-4 and TRBJ1-6, with D possibly being TRBD1 (6 bases). Trimming removed 2 bases from V and 9 bases from J, with 12 bases in between. This CDR3 is built from 14 residues. CDR1 and CDR2 (germline): SGHNT, YYREEE (reference sequence). CDR3 nucleotides: TGTGCCAGCAGCTTTTCAGGGGAGAGTTCACCCCTCCACTTT. Its translation: CASSFSGESSPLHF.

This clonotype has a handful of counts. The chain is built from TRBV2 and TRBJ2-3, with D tentatively TRBD2 (6 bases). CDR1 and CDR2 (germline): SNHLY, FYNNEI. The V gene lost 7 bases and the J gene lost 4 bases, with 12 bases spanning the gap. This CDR3 is built from 13 residues. DNA of the CDR3: TGTGCCAGCATGAGGAGGGCGTCAGATACGCAGTATTTT. Translation: CASMRRASDTQYF.

The chain employs TRBV6-1 and TRBJ1-2; 9 positions agree with TRBD1. Germline values: CDR1 MNHNS, CDR2 SASEGT. The CDR3 has 15 amino acids. V was clipped by 7 bases and J by 5 bases; unmatched bases: 11. The CDR3 protein is CASTSTGGPRYGYTF. The CDR3 bases are TGTGCCAGCACCTCTACAGGGGGCCCTAGGTATGGCTACACCTTC.

There are a few counts of this clonotype. The chain uses TRBV5-1 and TRBJ2-1; D remains ambiguous. The J call may be mistaken, given a closer DNA end match to TRBJ2-7. Germline V lookup: CDR1 SGHRS, CDR2 YFSETQ. The CDR3 contains 13 residues. DNA for the CDR3: TGCGCCAGCAGCTTGGGGCAGGACTACGAGCAGTACTTC. Its translation is CASSLGQDYEQYF.

The CDR3 DNA reads as TGTGCCATCAGTGAGTCGGGCACGGGCAATCAGCCCCAGCATTTT. Protein sequence: CAISESGTGNQPQHF. V gene TRBV10-3 combines with J gene TRBJ1-5; D remains ambiguous. Germline assignment: CDR1 ENHRY and CDR2 SYGVKD. The germline V and J ends were trimmed by 0 bases and 2 bases, with 8 bases remaining between them. This CDR3 region has 15 residues.

The table lists this clonotype with a few counts. The chain recombines TRBV12-3 or TRBV12-4 with TRBJ2-5; a possible D gene is TRBD1 (6 bases). CDR3 size: 14 residues. V gave up 0 bases and J gave up 10 bases, with 15 bases separating them. In DNA form, the CDR3 reads TGTGCCAGCAGTTTAGCGCAGGACAGAGTAATCCAGTACTTC. This gives the protein CASSLAQDRVIQYF.

The rearrangement uses TRBV20-1 and TRBJ2-5; TRBD2 matches at 9 bases. The germline V gene encodes CDR1 DFQATT and CDR2 SNEGSKA (reference sequence). V lost 3 bases and J lost 3; bases outside the gene matches: 8. CDR3 length: 15 residues. The CDR3 protein is CSARNPLAGKETQYF. The DNA for the CDR3 is TGCAGTGCTAGGAACCCACTAGCGGGCAAAGAGACCCAGTACTTC.

The chain links TRBV27 to TRBJ2-7; D ambiguous. This CDR3 is 14 amino acids long. V gave up 5 bases and J gave up 1 base, with 12 bases separating them. Germline assignment: CDR1 MNHEY and CDR2 SMNVEV (reference sequence). The CDR3 coding sequence is TGTGCCAGCAGTAGAGACGGACGATCCTACGAGCAGTACTTC. It translates to CASSRDGRSYEQYF.

Turning to this clonotype: This likely comes from a read error, as the CDR3 has no conserved phenylalanine or tryptophan at its end. The gene calls are TRBV5-5 and TRBJ1-1; 8 bases align to TRBD1. The CDR3 length is 14 residues. V trimming: 4 bases; J trimming: 5 bases; junction bases outside the gene matches: 7. Germline CDR1 and CDR2: SGHKS and YYEKEE (reference sequence). CDR3 amino acids: CASSPGQGATEAFI. In DNA, the CDR3 is TGTGCCAGCAGCCCTGGACAGGGTGCGACTGAAGCTTTCATT.

This chain connects TRBV2 to TRBJ1-1, with a possible D match to TRBD1 (6 bases). The ends were cut back, 7 bases at V and 0 bases at J, with 15 bases in the middle. The CDR3 consists of 15 residues. Germline CDR1 reads SNHLY; CDR2 reads FYNNEI. The CDR3 sequence is CASKGHPPLNTEAFF. For the CDR3, the DNA is TGTGCCAGCAAGGGACACCCGCCCCTGAACACTGAAGCTTTCTTT.

This clonotype was counted a few times. The CDR3 nucleotides read TGCGCCAGCAGAGGATGGGACAGTGGATATGGCTACACCTTC. Encoded protein: CASRGWDSGYGYTF. This rearrangement joins TRBV4-1 to TRBJ1-2, with 7 bases fitting TRBD1. Germline CDR1 MGHRA, CDR2 YSYEKL. The V and J ends lost 6 bases and 5 bases, in that order; junction bases with no gene match: 9. There are 14 residues in the CDR3.

This clonotype was detected once. This sequence joins TRBV5-8 and TRBJ2-7; possible D gene TRBD1, 5 bases. CDR1 is SGHTS, CDR2 YDEGEE, per germline. The V end lost 2 bases, the J end lost 2 bases, and 11 bases lay between the germline ends. The CDR3 loop spans 14 amino acids. Written as DNA, the CDR3 is TGTGCCAGCAGCTTAGGCGACAGAACCTACGAGCAGTACTTC. Its protein product is CASSLGDRTYEQYF.

This clonotype was counted between two and nine times. The rearrangement joins TRBV2 to TRBJ1-5; D is possibly TRBD1 (6 bases). CDR1 is SNHLY and CDR2 is FYNNEI in the germline V gene. This CDR3 is built from 14 residues. The V end was cut by 5 bases, the J end by 4 bases, with 12 bases between. CDR3 sequence reads: CASSLRTANQPQHF. The CDR3, as DNA: TGTGCCAGCAGTCTTCGGACAGCAAATCAGCCCCAGCATTTT. The full variable domain, in which reference TRBV2 and TRBJ1-5 provide the parts outside the CDR3, is EPEVTQTPSHQVTQMGQEVILRCVPISNHLYFYWYRQILGQKVEFLVSFYNNEISEKSEIFDDQFSVERPDGSNFTLKIRSTKLEDSAMYFCASSLRTANQPQHFGDGTRLSIL.

With respect to this clonotype: Germline and junction disagree at one end, which may indicate a read error. The rearrangement uses TRBV7-3 and TRBJ1-6; D perhaps matches TRBD1 (5 bases). Germline V gene lookup returns CDR1 SGHTA and CDR2 FQGTGA. The CDR3 is 17 residues long. The CDR3 sequence: CASSLTVPGEYSSPLHF. CDR3 DNA: TGTGCCAGCAGCTTAACGGTTCCGGGGGAGTATAGTTCACCCCTCCACTTT.

This clonotype was seen more than once but under ten times. In DNA form, the CDR3 reads TGTGCCAGCAGTGAAGCCCTCCCGGGGTATGGCTACACCTTC. Translation: CASSEALPGYGYTF. The chain combines TRBV2 with TRBJ1-2; D gene unclear. Germline V gives CDR1 SNHLY, CDR2 FYNNEI. Trimming removed 0 bases from V and 5 bases from J, with 10 bases in between. The CDR3 length is 14 residues.